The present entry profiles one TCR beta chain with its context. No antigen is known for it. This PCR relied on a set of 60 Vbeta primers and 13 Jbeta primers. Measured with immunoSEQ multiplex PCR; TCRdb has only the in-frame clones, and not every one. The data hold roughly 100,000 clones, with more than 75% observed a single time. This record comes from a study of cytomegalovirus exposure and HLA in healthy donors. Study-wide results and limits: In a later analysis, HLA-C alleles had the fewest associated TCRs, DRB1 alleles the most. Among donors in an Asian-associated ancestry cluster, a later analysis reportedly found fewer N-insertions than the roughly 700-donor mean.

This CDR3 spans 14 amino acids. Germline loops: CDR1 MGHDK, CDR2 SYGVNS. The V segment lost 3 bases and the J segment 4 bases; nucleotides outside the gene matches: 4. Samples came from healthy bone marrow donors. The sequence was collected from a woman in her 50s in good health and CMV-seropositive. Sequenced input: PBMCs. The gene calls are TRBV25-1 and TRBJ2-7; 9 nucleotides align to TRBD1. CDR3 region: CASSEGTGFYEQYF. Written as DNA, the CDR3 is TGTGCCAGCAGTGAGGGGACAGGGTTTTACGAGCAGTACTTC.